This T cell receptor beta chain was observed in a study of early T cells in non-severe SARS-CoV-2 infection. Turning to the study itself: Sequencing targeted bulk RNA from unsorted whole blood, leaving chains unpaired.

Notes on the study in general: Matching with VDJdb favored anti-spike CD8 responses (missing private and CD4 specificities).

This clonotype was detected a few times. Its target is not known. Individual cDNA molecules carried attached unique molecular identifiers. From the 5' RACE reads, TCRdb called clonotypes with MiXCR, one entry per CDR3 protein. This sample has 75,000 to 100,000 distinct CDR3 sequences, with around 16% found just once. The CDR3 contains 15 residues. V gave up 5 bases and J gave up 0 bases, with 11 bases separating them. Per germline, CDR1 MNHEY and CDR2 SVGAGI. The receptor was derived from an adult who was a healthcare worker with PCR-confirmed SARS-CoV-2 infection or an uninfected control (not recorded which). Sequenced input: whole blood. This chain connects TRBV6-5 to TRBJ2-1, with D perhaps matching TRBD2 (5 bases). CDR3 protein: CASSRESPSYNEQFF. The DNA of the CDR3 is TGTGCCAGCAGTAGGGAGTCCCCCTCCTACAATGAGCAGTTCTTC.